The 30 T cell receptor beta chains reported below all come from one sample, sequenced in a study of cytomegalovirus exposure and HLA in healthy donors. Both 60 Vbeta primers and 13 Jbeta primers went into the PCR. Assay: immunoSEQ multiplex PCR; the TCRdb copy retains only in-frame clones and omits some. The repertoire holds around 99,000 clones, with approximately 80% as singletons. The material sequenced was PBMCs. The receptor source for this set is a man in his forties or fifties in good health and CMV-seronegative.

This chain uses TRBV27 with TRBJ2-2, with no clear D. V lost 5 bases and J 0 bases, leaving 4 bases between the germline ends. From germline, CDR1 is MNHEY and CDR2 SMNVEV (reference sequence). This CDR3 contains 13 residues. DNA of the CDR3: TGTGCCAGCAGTCCTTCGAACACCGGGGAGCTGTTTTTT. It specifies CASSPSNTGELFF.

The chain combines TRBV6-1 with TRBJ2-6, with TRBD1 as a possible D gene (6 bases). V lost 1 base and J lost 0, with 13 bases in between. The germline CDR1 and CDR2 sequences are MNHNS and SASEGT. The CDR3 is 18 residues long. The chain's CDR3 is CASSEEGTSVSGANVLTF. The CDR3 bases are TGTGCCAGCAGTGAAGAAGGGACATCAGTCTCTGGGGCCAACGTCCTGACTTTC.

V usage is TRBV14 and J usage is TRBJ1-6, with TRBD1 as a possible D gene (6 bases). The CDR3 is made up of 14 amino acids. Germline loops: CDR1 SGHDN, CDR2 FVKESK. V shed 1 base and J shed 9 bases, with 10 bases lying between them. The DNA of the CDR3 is TGTGCCAGCAGCCAAGTGGGGGCGTTTTCACCCCTCCACTTT. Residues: CASSQVGAFSPLHF.

CDR3 bases: TGTGCCAGCAGCCCTAATCCTGGAAACACCATATATTTT. This encodes CASSPNPGNTIYF. This rearrangement joins TRBV7-6 to TRBJ1-3; no clear D. The CDR3 extends over 13 amino acids. In germline, CDR1 is SGHVS, CDR2 FNYEAQ. Trimming shortened V by 5 bases and J by 2 bases, and 7 bases separated the two germline ends. Filled out from reference TRBV7-6 and TRBJ1-3, the complete variable domain reads GAGVSQSPRYKVTKRGQDVALRCDPISGHVSLYWYRQALGQGPEFLTYFNYEAQQDKSGLPNDRFSAERPEGSISTLTIQRTEQRDSAMYRCASSPNPGNTIYFGEGSWLTVV.

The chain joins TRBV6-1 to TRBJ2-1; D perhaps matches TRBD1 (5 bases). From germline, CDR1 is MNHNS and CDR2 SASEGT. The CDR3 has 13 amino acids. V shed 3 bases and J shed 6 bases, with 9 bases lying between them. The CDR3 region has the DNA TGTGCCAGCAGTGATCAGGGCCGCAATGAGCAGTTCTTC. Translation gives CASSDQGRNEQFF.

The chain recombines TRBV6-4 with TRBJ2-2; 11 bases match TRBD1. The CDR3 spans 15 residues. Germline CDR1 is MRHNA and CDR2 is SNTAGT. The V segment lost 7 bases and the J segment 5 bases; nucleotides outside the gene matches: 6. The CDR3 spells CASTLGQGATGELFF. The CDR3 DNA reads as TGTGCCAGCACACTTGGACAGGGGGCAACCGGGGAGCTGTTTTTT.

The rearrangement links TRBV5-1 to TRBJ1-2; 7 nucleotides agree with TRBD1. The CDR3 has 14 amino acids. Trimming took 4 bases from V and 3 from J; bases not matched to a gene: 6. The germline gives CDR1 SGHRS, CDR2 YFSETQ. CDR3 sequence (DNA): TGCGCCAGCAGCCCGAGTGACAGGGACTATGGCTACACCTTC. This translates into CASSPSDRDYGYTF. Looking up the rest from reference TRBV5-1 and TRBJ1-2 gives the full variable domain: KAGVTQTPRYLIKTRGQQVTLSCSPISGHRSVSWYQQTPGQGLQFLFEYFSETQRNKGNFPGRFSGRQFSNSRSEMNVSTLELGDSALYLCASSPSDRDYGYTFGSGTRLTVV.

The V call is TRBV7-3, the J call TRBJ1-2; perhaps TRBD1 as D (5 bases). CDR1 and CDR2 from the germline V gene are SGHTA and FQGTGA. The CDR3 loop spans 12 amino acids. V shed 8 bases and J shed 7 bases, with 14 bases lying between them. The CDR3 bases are TGTGCCAGCCCGGGGGGGGTCCCTGGCTACACCTTC. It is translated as CASPGGVPGYTF.

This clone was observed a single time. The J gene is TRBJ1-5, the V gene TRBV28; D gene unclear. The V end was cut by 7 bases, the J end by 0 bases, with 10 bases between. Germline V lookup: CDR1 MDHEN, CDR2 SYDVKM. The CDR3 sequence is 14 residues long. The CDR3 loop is CASKEDVSNQPQHF. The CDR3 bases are TGTGCCAGCAAGGAGGACGTTAGCAATCAGCCCCAGCATTTT.

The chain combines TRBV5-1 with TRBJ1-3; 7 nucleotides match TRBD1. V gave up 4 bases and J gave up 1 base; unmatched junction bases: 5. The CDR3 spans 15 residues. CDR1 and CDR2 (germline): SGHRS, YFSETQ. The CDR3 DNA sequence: TGCGCCAGCAGCACCGGGACAGCATCTGGAAACACCATATATTTT. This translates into CASSTGTASGNTIYF.

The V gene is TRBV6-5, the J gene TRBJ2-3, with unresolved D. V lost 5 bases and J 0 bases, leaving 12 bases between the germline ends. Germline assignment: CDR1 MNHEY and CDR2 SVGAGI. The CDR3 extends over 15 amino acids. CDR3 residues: CASSAWASSTDTQYF. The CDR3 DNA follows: TGTGCCAGCAGTGCCTGGGCTTCTAGCACAGATACGCAGTATTTT.

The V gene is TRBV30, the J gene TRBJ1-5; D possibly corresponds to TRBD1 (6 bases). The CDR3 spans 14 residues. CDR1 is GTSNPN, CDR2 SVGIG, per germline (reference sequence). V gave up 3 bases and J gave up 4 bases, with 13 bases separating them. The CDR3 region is CAWSAGDTNQPQHF. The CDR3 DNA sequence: TGTGCCTGGAGCGCTGGGGACACGAATCAGCCCCAGCATTTT.

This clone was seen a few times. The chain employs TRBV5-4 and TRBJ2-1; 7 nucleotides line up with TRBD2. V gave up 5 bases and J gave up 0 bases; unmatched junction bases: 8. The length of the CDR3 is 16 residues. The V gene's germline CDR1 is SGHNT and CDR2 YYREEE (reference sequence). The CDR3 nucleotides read TGTGCCAGCAGTGATAGCGGGCGGAGCTCCTACAATGAGCAGTTCTTC. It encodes CASSDSGRSSYNEQFF.

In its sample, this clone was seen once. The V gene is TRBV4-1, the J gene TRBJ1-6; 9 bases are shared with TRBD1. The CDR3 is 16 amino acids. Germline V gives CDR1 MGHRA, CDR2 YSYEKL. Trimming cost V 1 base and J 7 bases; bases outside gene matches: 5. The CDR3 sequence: CASSQVGGTGNSPLHF. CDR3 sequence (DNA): TGCGCCAGCAGCCAAGTGGGGGGGACAGGGAATTCACCCCTCCACTTT.

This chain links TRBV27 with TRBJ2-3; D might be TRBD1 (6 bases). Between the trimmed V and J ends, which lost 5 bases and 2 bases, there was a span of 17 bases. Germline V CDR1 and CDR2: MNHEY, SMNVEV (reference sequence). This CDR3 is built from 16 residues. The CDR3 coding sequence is TGTGCCAGCAGTCTTAGGATGGGGGCCTACACAGATACGCAGTATTTT. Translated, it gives CASSLRMGAYTDTQYF.

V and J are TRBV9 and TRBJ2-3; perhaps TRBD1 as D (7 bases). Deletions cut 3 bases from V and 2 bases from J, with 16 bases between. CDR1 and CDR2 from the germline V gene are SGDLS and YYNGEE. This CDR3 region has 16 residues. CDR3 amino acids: CASSGRQGGDTDTQYF. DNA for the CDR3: TGTGCCAGCAGCGGCCGACAGGGAGGTGACACAGATACGCAGTATTTT.

The CDR3 loop reads CASSLGAKENGYTF. The CDR3 DNA reads TGCGCCAGCAGCTTGGGGGCGAAAGAAAATGGCTACACCTTC. The chain recombines TRBV5-1 with TRBJ1-2; D gene ambiguous. CDR3 length equals 14 residues. CDR1 is SGHRS, CDR2 YFSETQ, per germline. V lost 0 bases and J lost 6, with 12 bases in between.

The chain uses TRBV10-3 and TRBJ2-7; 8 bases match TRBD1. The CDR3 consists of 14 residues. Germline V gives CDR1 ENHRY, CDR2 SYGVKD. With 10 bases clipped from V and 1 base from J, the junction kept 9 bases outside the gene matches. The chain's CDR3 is CATHRGASSYEQYF. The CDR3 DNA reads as TGTGCCACCCACAGGGGGGCTAGTTCCTACGAGCAGTACTTC.

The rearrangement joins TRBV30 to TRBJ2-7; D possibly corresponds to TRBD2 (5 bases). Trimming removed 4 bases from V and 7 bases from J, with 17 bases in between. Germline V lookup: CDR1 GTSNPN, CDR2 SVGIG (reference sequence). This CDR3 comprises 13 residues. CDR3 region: CAWTGFLSGEQYF. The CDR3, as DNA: TGTGCCTGGACTGGTTTTCTATCGGGGGAGCAGTACTTC.

For the CDR3, the DNA is TGCGCCAGCAGCTTGGGTAGCGGGGGGGCGTATGAGGAGCAGTTCTTC. Translating gives CASSLGSGGAYEEQFF. The chain couples TRBV5-1 to TRBJ2-1; the match to TRBD2 covers 11 bases. Losses at the gene ends were 0 bases for V and 10 bases for J; bases not matched to a gene: 9. CDR1 is SGHRS and CDR2 is YFSETQ in the germline V gene. The CDR3 loop spans 16 amino acids.

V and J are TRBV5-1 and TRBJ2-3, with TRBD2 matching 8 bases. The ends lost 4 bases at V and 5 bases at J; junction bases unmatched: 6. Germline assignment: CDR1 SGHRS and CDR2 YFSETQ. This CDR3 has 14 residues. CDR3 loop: CASSPAGAKDTQYF. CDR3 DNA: TGCGCCAGCAGCCCAGCGGGAGCGAAAGATACGCAGTATTTT.

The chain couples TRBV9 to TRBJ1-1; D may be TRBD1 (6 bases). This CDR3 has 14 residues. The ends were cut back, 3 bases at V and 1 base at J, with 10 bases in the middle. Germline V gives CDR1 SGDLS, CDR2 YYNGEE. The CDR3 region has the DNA TGTGCCAGCAGCGCGACAGGTTCGAACACTGAAGCTTTCTTT. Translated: CASSATGSNTEAFF. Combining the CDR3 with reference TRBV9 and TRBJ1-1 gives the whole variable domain DSGVTQTPKHLITATGQRVTLRCSPRSGDLSVYWYQQSLDQGLQFLIQYYNGEERAKGNILERFSAQQFPDLHSELNLSSLELGDSALYFCASSATGSNTEAFFGQGTRLTVV.

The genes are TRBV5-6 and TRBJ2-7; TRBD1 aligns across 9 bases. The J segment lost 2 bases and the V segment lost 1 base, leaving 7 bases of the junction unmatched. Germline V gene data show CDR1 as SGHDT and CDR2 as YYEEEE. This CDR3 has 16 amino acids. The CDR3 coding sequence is TGTGCCAGCAGCTTGTGGACAGGGGAGTTAACCTACGAGCAGTACTTC. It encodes CASSLWTGELTYEQYF.

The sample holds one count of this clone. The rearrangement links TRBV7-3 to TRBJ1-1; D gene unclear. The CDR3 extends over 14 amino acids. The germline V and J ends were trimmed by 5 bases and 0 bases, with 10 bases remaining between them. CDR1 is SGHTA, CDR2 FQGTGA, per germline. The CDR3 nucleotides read TGTGCCAGCAGCGGCGGCAGCTTGAACACTGAAGCTTTCTTT. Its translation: CASSGGSLNTEAFF.

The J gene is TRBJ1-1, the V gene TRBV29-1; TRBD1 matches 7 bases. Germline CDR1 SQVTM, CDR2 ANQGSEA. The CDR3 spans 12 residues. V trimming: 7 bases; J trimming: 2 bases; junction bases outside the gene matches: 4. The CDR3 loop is CSARDSNTEAFF. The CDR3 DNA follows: TGCAGCGCTCGGGACAGCAACACTGAAGCTTTCTTT.

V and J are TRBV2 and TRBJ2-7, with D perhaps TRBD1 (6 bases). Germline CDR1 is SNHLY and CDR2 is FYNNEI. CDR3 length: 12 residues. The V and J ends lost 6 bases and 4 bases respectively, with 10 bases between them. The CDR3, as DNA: TGTGCCAGCAGGGCGCAGGGGTACGAGCAGTACTTC. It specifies CASRAQGYEQYF.

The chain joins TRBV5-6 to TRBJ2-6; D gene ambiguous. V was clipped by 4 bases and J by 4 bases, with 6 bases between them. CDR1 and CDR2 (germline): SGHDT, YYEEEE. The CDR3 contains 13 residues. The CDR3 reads CASSPPGANVLTF. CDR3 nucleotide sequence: TGTGCCAGCAGCCCCCCGGGGGCCAACGTCCTGACTTTC.

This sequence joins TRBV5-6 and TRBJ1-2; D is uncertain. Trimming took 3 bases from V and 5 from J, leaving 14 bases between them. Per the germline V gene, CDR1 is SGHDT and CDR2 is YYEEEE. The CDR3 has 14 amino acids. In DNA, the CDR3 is TGTGCCAGCAGCTCGCCCGCGGGTAAATATGGCTACACCTTC. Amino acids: CASSSPAGKYGYTF.

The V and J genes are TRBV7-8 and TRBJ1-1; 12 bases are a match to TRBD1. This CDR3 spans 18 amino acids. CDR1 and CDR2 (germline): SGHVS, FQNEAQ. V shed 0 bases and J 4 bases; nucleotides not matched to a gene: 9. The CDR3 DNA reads TGTGCCAGCAGCTTAGCTTTAGGGACAGGGGGCGCCGGCACTGAAGCTTTCTTT. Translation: CASSLALGTGGAGTEAFF.

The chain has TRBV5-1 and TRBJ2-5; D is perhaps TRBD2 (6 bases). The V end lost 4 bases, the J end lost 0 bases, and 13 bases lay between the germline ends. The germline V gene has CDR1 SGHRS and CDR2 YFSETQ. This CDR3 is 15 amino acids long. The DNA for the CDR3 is TGCGCCAGCAGCACCGGTGGGGGGTACCAAGAGACCCAGTACTTC. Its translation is CASSTGGGYQETQYF.